The subject of this entry is one T cell receptor (beta chain). This specimen belongs to a study of T cell responses to AZD1222 COVID-19 vaccine. Generated by immunoSEQ multiplex PCR, the TCRdb table keeps only in-frame clones and is missing some. The sample includes approximately 160,000 clones, roughly nine tenths of them seen just once. V dropped 1 base and J dropped 0 bases, with 13 bases sitting between them. This CDR3 has 15 residues. Per germline, CDR1 GTSNPN and CDR2 SVGIG (reference sequence). The rearrangement uses TRBV30 and TRBJ2-7; perhaps D is TRBD1 or TRBD2 (5 bases each). This material consisted of peripheral blood, taken on day 0 of AZD1222 vaccination. The TCR was taken from an adult in good health. The CDR3 reads CAWSGASGSSYEQYF. In DNA form, the CDR3 reads TGTGCCTGGAGTGGAGCCTCAGGGAGCTCCTACGAGCAGTACTTC.